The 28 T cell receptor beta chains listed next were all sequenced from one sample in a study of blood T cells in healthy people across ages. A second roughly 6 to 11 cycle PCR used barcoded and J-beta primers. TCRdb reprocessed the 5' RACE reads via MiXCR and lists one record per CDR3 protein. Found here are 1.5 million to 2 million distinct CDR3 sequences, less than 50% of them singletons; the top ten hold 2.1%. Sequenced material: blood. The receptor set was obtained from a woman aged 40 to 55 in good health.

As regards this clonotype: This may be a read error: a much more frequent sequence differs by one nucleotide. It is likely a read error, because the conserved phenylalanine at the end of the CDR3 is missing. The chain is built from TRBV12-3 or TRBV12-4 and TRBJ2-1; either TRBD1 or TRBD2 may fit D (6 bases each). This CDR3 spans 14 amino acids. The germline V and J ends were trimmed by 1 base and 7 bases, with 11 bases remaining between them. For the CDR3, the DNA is TGTGCCAGCAGTTTAGATGGGGGGCCTAATGAGCAGTTCTCC. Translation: CASSLDGGPNEQFS.

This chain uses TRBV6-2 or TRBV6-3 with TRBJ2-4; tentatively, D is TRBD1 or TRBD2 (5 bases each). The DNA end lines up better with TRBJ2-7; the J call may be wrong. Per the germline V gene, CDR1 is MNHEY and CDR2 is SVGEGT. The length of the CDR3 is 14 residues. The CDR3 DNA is TGTGCCAGCAGTAGATGGGACCTAACCTACGAGCAGTACTTC. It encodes CASSRWDLTYEQYF.

In DNA form, the CDR3 reads TGCAGCGCGACGTCTTGGGATACGCAGTATTTT. This codes for CSATSWDTQYF. The rearrangement uses TRBV29-1 and TRBJ2-3; D uncertain. The V and J ends lost 7 bases and 6 bases respectively, with 11 bases between them. The germline V gene has CDR1 SQVTM and CDR2 ANQGSEA. The CDR3 is 11 residues long.

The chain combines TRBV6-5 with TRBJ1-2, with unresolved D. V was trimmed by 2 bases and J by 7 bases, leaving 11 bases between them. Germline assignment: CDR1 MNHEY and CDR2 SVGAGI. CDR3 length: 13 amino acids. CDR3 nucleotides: TGTGCCAGCAGTTACCGGGAAGGGTGTGGCTACACCTTC. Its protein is CASSYREGCGYTF.

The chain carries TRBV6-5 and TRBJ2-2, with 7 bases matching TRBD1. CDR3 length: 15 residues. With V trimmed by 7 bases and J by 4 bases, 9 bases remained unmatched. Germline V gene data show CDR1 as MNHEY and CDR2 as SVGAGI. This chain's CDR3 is CASTITGDGTGELFF. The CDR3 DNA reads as TGTGCCAGCACCATTACAGGGGACGGCACCGGGGAGCTGTTTTTT.

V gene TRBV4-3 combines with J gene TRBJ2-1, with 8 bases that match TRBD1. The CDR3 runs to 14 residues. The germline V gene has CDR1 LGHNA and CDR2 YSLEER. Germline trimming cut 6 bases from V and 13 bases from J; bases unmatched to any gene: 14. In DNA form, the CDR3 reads TGCGCCAGCAGTGCAGGACAGGGTTTGGAGACCCAGTTCTTC. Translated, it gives CASSAGQGLETQFF.

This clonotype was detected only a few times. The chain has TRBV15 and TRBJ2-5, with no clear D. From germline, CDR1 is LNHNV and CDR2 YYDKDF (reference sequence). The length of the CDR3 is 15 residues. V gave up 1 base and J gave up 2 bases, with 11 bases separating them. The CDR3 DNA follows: TGTGCCACCAGCAGAGGAATGGAACAACAAGAGACCCAGTACTTC. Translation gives CATSRGMEQQETQYF.

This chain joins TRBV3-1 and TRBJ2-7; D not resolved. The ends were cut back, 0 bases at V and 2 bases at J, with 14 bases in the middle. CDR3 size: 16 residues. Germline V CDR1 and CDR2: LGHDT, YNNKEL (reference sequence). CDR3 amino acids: CASSQEPRNAAYEQYF. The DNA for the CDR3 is TGTGCCAGCAGCCAAGAGCCCCGAAACGCAGCCTACGAGCAGTACTTC.

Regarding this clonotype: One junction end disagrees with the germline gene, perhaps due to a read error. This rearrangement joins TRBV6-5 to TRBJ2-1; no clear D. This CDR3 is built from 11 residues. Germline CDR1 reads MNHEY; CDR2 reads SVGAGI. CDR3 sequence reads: CAGSRSNEQFF. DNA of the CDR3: TGTGCCGGCAGTCGTTCCAATGAGCAGTTCTTC.

The CDR3 DNA reads TGTGCCAGCAGTTACTCGGGGTCGTGGACAGATACGCAGTATTTT. Translated: CASSYSGSWTDTQYF. The chain employs TRBV6-2 or TRBV6-3 and TRBJ2-3; the D is unclear. The CDR3 has 15 residues. CDR1 is MNHEY, CDR2 SVGEGT, per germline. V dropped 0 bases and J dropped 3 bases, with 10 bases sitting between them.

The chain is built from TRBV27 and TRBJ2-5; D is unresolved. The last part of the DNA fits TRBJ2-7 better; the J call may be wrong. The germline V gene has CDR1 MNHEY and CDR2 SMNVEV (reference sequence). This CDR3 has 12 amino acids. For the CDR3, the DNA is TGTGCCAGCAGTTTAAGGGCCCACGAGCAGTACTTC. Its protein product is CASSLRAHEQYF.

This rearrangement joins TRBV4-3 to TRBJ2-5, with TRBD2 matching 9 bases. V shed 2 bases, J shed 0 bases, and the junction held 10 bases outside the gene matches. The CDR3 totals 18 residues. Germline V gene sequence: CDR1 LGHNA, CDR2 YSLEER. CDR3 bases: TGCGCCAGCAGCCAAACCGGGCTAGCGGGACTGGACCAAGAGACCCAGTACTTC. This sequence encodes CASSQTGLAGLDQETQYF.

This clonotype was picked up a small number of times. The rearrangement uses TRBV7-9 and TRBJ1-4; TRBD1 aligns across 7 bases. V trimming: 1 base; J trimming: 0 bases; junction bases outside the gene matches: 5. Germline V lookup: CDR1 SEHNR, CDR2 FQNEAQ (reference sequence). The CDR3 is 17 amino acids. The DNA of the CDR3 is TGTGCCAGCAGCTTAGGGGACAGACATGCAACTAATGAAAAACTGTTTTTT. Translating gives CASSLGDRHATNEKLFF. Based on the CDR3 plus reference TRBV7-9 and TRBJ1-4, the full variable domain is DTGVSQNPRHKITKRGQNVTFRCDPISEHNRLYWYRQTLGQGPEFLTYFQNEAQLEKSRLLSDRFSAERPKGSFSTLEIQRTEQGDSAMYLCASSLGDRHATNEKLFFGSGTQLSVL.

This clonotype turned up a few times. The CDR3 sequence is CSASTGTKTYEQYF. The CDR3 coding sequence is TGCAGTGCTAGCACCGGGACTAAAACCTACGAGCAGTACTTC. The chain joins TRBV20-1 to TRBJ2-7, with 7 nucleotides matching TRBD2. The ends lost 3 bases at V and 2 bases at J; junction bases unmatched: 7. The germline V gene encodes CDR1 DFQATT and CDR2 SNEGSKA (reference sequence). CDR3 length equals 14 residues.

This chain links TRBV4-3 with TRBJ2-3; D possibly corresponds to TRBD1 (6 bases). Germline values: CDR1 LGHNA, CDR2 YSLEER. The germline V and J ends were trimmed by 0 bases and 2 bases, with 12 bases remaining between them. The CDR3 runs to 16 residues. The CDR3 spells CASSQDSGAYTDTQYF. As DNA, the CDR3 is TGCGCCAGCAGCCAAGATTCAGGGGCCTACACAGATACGCAGTATTTT.

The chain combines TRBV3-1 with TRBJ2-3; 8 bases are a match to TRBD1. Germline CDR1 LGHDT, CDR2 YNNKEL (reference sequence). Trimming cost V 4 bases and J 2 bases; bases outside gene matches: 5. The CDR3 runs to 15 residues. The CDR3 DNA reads TGTGCCAGCAGCCGGGACAGGCAACACACAGATACGCAGTATTTT. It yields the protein CASSRDRQHTDTQYF.

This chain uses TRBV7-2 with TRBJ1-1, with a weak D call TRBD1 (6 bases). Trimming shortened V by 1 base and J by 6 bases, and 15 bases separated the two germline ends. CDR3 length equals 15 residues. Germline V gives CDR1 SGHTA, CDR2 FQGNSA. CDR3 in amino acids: CASSLVTAPGAEAFF. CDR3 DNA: TGTGCCAGCAGCTTAGTCACAGCCCCAGGGGCTGAAGCTTTCTTT.

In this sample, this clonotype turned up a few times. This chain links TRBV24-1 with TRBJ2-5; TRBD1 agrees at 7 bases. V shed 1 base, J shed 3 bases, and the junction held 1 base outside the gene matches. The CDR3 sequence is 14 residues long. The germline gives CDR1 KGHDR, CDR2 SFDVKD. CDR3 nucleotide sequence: TGTGCCACCAGTGATTTTGACAGGGAAGAGACCCAGTACTTC. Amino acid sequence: CATSDFDREETQYF.

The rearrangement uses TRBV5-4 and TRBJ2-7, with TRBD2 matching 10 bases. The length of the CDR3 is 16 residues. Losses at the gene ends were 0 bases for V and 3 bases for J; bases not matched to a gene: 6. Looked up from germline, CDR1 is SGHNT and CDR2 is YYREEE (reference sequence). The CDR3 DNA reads TGTGCCAGCAGCTTGGTTGCTGGACTAGCGGTCTACGAGCAGTACTTC. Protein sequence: CASSLVAGLAVYEQYF.

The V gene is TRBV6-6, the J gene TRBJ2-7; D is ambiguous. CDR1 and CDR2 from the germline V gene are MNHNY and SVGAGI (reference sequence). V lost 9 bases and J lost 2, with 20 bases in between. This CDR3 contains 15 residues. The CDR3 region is CARVVAPDQTYEQYF. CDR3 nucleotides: TGTGCCAGGGTCGTGGCCCCCGACCAGACCTACGAGCAGTACTTC.

In DNA, the CDR3 is TGCGCCAGCAGCCAGAACACGCGGGGTGGGAATTCACCCCTCCACTTT. Translation gives CASSQNTRGGNSPLHF. The chain links TRBV4-1 to TRBJ1-6; D unresolved. The V and J ends lost 3 bases and 7 bases respectively, with 16 bases between them. CDR3 size: 16 residues. CDR1 MGHRA and CDR2 YSYEKL come from the germline V gene.

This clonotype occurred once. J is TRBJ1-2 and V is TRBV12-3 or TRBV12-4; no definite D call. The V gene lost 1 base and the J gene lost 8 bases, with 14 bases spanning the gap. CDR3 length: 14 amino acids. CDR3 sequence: CASSLGQASEGYTF. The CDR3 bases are TGTGCCAGCAGTTTAGGTCAGGCTTCAGAAGGCTACACCTTC.

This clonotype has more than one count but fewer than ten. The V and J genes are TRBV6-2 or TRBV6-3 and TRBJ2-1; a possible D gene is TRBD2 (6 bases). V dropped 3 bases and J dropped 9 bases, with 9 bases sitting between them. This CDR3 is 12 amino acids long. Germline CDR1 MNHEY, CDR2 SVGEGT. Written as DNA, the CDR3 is TGTGCCAGCAGTTATTGGGGAGGTGAGCAGTTCTTC. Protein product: CASSYWGGEQFF.

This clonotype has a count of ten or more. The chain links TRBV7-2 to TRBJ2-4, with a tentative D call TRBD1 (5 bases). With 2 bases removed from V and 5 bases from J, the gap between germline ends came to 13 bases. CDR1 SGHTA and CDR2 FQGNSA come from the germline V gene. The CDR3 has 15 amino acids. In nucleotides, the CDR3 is TGTGCCAGCAGCTTAAGTTCGGCAGGGCAAAACATTCAGTACTTC. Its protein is CASSLSSAGQNIQYF.

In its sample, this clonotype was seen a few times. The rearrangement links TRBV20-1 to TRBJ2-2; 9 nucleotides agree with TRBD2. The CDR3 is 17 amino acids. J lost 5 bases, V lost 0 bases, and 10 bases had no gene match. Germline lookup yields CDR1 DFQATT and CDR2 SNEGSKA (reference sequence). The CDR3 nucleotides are TGCAGTGCTAGAGATCACGGCGGGGGGGCCGATACCGGGGAGCTGTTTTTT. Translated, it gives CSARDHGGGADTGELFF.

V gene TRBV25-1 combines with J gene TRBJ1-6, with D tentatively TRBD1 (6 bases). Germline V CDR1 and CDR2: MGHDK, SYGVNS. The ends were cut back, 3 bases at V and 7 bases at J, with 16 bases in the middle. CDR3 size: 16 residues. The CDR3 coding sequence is TGTGCCAGCAGTGACCAGGGGAGGATCAGGAATTCACCCCTCCACTTT. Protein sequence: CASSDQGRIRNSPLHF.

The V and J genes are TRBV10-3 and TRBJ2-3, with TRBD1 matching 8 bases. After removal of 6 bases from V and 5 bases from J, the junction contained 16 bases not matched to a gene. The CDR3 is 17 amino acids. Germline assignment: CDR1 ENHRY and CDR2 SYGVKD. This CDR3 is CAISRDLSTGAEDTQYF. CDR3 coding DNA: TGTGCCATCAGCAGGGATTTATCGACAGGGGCGGAAGATACGCAGTATTTT.

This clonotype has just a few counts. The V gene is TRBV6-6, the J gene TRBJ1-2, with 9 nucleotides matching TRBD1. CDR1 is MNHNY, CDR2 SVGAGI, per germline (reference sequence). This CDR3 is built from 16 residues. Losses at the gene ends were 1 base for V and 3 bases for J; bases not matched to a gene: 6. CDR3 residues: CASSYFGQGKDYGYTF. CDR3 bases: TGTGCCAGCAGTTACTTCGGACAGGGGAAAGACTATGGCTACACCTTC.